The sequence of this TCR beta chain was determined in a study of esophageal squamous cell carcinoma under preoperative chemotherapy. In the study overall: Both tumor-infiltrating lymphocytes and peripheral blood T cells were profiled. General observations from the study: Clonal contraction, more than amplification, hit abundant clones after paclitaxel-nedaplatin. Peripheral T cells migrating into the tumor appeared to partly supply post-treatment tumor-infiltrating lymphocytes.

TCRdb used MiXCR to reprocess the PCR reads, holding one entry per CDR3 protein. The sample holds over 13,000 distinct CDR3 sequences; about three fifths are singletons and the top ten take 45% to 55%. This clonotype has ten or more counts. Its antigen is as yet unknown. The CDR3 runs 15 residues. Germline CDR1 is MRHNA and CDR2 is SNTAGT. Documented time point: before preoperative PTX-NDP chemotherapy. Preoperative chemotherapy with paclitaxel-nedaplatin was given to patients before surgery. This sequence was found in a human donor with esophageal squamous cell carcinoma. The donor label of this sample is uncertain. The sample was collected from a patient given preoperative chemotherapy. This chain joins TRBV6-4 and TRBJ2-1; TRBD2 matches at 10 bases. The J call is doubtful: the DNA matches TRBJ2-7 better. CDR3 in amino acids: CASSEVLAGADEQYF. CDR3 nucleotides: TGTGCCAGCAGTGAGGTTCTAGCGGGAGCGGACGAGCAGTACTTC.